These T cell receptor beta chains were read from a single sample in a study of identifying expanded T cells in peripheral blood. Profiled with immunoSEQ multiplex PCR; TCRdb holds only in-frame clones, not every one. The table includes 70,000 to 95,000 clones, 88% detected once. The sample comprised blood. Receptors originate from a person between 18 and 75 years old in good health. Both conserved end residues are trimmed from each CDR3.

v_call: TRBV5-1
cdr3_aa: ASSLTSGGEDTQY

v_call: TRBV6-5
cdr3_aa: ASSLGRTSGMYEQY

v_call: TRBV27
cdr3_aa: ASSFRLSGGYT

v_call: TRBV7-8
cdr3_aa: ASSFQGDQPQH

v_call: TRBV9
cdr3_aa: ASSVVDRHATNEKLF

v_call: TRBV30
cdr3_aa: AWSSGIAYEQY

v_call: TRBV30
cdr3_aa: AWSFIQVDGTYEQY

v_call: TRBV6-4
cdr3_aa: ASSDSSENEQF

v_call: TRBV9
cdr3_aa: ASSATGFGEQY

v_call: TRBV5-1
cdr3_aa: ASSLEQLGPANYGYT

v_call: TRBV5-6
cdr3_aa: ASSRTEYEQY

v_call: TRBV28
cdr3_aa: ASSFSGGKEQY

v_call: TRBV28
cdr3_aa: ASSLGGDQPQH

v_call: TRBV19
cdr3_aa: ASSKWTGGEKLF

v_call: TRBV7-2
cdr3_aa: ASSLEVLLDRVAF

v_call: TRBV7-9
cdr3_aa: ASTGTGYTDTQY

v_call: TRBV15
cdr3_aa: ATRQTGYGDNYEQY

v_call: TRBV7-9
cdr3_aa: ASSHRDSSYEQY

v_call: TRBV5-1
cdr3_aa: ASSLGQVYQETQY

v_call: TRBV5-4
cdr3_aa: ASSFGLAGVSMEYNEQF

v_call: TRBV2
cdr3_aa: ASKGGVEQF

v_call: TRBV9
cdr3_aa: ASTSGGRNEQF

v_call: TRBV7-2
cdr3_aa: ASSLVRGGGQETQY

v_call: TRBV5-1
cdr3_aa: ASSYGTGGTEAF

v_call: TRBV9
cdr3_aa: ASSVLQGPYGYT

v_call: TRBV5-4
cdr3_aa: ASSGAAELYGYT

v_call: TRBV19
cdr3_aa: ASSSQGSGQPQH

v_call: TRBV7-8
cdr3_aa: ASTPSGVRQETQY

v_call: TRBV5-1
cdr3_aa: ASSSSGTTYEQY